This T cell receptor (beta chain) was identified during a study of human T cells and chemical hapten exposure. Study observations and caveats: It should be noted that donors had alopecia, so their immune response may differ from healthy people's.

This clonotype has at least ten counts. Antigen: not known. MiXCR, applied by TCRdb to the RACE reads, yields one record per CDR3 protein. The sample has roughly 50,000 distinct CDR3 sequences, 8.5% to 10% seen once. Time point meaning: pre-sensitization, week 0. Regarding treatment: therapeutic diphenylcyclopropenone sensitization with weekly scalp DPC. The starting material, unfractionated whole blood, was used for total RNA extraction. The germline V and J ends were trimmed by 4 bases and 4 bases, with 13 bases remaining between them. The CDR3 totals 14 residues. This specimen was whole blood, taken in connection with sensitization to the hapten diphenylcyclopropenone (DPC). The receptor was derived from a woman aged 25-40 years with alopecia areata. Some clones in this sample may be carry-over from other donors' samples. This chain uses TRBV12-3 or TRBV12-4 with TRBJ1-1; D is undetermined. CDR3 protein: CASSSWTVGTEAFF. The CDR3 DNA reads TGTGCCAGCAGTTCCTGGACTGTGGGCACTGAAGCTTTCTTT.